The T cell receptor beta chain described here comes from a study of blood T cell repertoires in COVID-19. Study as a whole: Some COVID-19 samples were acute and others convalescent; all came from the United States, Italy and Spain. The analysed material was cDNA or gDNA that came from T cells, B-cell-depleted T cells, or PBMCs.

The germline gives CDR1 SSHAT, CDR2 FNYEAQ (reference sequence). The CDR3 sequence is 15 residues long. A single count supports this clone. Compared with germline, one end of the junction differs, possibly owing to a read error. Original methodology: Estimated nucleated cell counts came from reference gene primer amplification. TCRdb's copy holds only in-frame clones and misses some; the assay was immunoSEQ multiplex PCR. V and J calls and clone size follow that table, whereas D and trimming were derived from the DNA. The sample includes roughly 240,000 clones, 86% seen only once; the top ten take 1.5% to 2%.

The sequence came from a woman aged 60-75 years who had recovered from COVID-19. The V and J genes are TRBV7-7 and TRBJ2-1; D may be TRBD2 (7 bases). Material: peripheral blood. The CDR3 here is CASSPLAGAPDEQFF. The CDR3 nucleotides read TGTGCTAGCAGCCCGTTGGCGGGGGCCCCCGATGAGCAGTTCTTC.